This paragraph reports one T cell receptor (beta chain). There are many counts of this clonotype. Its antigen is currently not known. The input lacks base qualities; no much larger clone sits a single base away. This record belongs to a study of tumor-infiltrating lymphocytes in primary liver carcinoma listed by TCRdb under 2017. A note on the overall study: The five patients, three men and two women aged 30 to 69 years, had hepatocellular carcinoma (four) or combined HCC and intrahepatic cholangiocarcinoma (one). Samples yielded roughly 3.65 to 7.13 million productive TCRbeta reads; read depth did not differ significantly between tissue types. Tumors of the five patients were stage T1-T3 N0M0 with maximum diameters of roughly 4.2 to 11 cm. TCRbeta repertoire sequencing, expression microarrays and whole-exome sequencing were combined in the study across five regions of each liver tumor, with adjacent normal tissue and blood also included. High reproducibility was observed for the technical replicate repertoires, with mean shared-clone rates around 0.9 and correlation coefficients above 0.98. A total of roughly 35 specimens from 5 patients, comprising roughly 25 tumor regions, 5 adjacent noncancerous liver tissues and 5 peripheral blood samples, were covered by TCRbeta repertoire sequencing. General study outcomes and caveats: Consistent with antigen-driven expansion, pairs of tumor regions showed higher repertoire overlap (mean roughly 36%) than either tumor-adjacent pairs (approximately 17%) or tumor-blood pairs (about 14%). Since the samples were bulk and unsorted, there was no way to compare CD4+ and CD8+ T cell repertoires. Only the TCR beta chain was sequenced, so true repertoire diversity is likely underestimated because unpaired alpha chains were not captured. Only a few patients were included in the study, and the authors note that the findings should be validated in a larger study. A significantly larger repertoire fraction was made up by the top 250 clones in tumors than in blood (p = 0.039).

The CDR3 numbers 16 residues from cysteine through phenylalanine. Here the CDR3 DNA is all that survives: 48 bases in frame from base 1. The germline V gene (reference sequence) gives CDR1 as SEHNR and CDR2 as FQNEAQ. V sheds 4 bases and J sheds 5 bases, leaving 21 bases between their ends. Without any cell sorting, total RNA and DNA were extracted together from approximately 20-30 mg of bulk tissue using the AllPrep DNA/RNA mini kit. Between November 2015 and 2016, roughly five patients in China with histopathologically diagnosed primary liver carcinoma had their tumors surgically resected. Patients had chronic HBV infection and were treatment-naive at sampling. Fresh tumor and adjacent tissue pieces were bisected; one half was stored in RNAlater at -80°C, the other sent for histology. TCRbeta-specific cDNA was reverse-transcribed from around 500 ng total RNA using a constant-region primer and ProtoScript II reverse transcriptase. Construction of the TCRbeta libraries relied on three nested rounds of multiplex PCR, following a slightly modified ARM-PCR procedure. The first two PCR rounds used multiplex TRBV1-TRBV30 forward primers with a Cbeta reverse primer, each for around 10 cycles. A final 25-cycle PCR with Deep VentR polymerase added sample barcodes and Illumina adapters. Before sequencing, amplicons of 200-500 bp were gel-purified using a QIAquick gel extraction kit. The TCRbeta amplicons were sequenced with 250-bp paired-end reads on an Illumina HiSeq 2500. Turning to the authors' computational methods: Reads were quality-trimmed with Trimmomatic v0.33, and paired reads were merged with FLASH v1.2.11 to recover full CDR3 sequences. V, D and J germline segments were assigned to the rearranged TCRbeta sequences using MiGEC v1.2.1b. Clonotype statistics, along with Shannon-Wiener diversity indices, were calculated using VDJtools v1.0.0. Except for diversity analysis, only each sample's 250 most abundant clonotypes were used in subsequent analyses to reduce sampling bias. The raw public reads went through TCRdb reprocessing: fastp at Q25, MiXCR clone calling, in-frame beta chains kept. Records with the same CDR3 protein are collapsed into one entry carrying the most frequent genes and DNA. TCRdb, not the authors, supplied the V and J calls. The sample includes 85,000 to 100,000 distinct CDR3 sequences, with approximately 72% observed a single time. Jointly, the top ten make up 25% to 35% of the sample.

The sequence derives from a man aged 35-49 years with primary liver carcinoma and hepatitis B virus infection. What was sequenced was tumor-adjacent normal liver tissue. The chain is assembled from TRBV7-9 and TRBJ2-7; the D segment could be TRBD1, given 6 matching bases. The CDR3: CASSYGRQATIDEQYF. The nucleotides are TGTGCCAGCAGCTATGGGCGACAGGCAACGATCGACGAGCAGTACTTC.